A single sample is the source of the 6 T cell receptor beta chains below, sequenced in a study of T cell repertoires in cytomegalovirus infection. One entry per CDR3 protein results from TCRdb running MiXCR on the reads. The sample consists of approximately 770,000 distinct CDR3 sequences, roughly 28% of them appearing once. Their specific antigens are unknown. Source: cultured CD8+ T cells from PBMCs, taken from culture after CMV antigen stimulation. The receptor set was obtained from a human donor in good health (CMV status not recorded). Some clones in this sample may be carry-over from other donors' samples.

The chain employs TRBV7-9 and TRBJ2-5; perhaps TRBD2 as D (5 bases). CDR1 is SEHNR and CDR2 is FQNEAQ in the germline V gene (reference sequence). V lost 0 bases and J lost 5, with 13 bases in between. There are 15 residues in the CDR3. The chain's CDR3 is CASSLAGVRFETQYF. Here the CDR3 DNA reads TGTGCCAGCAGCTTAGCCGGGGTGCGCTTTGAGACCCAGTACTTC. The entire variable domain, with the rest obtained from reference TRBV7-9 and TRBJ2-5, is as follows: DTGVSQNPRHKITKRGQNVTFRCDPISEHNRLYWYRQTLGQGPEFLTYFQNEAQLEKSRLLSDRFSAERPKGSFSTLEIQRTEQGDSAMYLCASSLAGVRFETQYFGPGTRLLVL.

This clonotype was seen a handful of times. Germline is not matched at one junction end, which may reflect a read error. V and J are TRBV7-6 and TRBJ2-5, with 8 bases matching TRBD1. The CDR3 is 16 residues long. The germline V gene has CDR1 SGHVS and CDR2 FNYEAQ. The CDR3 is CASSLDGRGLPETQYF. The CDR3 DNA is TGTGCTAGCAGCCTAGACGGCAGGGGGCTCCCGGAGACCCAGTACTTC.

The chain couples TRBV7-2 to TRBJ1-2, with 10 bases that match TRBD1. Germline CDR1 and CDR2: SGHTA and FQGNSA. The V segment lost 5 bases and the J segment 8 bases; nucleotides outside the gene matches: 11. The CDR3 consists of 15 residues. CDR3 in DNA: TGTGCCAGCAGCGCCCCAGACAGGGGGCCAAGGGGCTACACCTTC. Protein sequence: CASSAPDRGPRGYTF.

This chain connects TRBV4-1 to TRBJ2-3; no clear D. This CDR3 is 19 amino acids long. Germline V gene sequence: CDR1 MGHRA, CDR2 YSYEKL. Trimming removed 0 bases at V and 5 bases at J, with 24 bases between. CDR3 nucleotides: TGCGCCAGCAGCCAAGAAGACGCAGGAGAACTGCCCTGGGGAGATACGCAGTATTTT. Protein: CASSQEDAGELPWGDTQYF.

DNA for the CDR3: TGTGCCAGCAGTGAAAGGACAGGGGGCTGGGGCTACACCTTC. Amino acid sequence: CASSERTGGWGYTF. The rearrangement links TRBV25-1 to TRBJ1-2; 11 positions agree with TRBD1. The CDR3 consists of 14 residues. CDR1 and CDR2 (germline): MGHDK, SYGVNS. V lost 2 bases, J lost 8 bases, and 4 bases stayed unmatched.

This rearrangement joins TRBV2 to TRBJ1-2; a possible D gene is TRBD1 (5 bases). CDR1 and CDR2 from the germline V gene are SNHLY and FYNNEI. This CDR3 has 14 amino acids. The V and J ends lost 7 bases and 2 bases respectively, with 14 bases between them. CDR3 amino acids: CASTTGTSNYGYTF. Here the CDR3 DNA reads TGTGCCAGCACCACAGGAACCTCGAACTATGGCTACACCTTC.